This T cell receptor beta chain comes out of a study of CD8+ T cells in alopecia areata (dated by TCRdb to about 2018). Background for the entire study: To study T cell clonal expansion in alopecia areata, the researchers applied high-throughput TCRbeta sequencing to both the C3H/HeJ mouse model and human patients. In humans, TCRbeta sequencing was performed on scalp tissue and on sorted CD4+ and CD8+ peripheral blood T cells from healthy controls and from patients with patchy or totalis/universalis alopecia areata. Clonality in the scalp was compared among normal scalp (n=4), patchy alopecia areata scalp (n=8), and alopecia totalis/universalis scalp (n=8). RNA was obtained with the PAXgene miRNA kit for fixed scalp, the miRNeasy kit for PBMCs, and the RNeasy kit for mouse skin. Amplification of TCRbeta CDR3 regions was done by immunoSEQ multiplex PCR using 35 Vbeta forward primers and 13 Jbeta reverse primers.

Libraries were constructed by the immunoSEQ multiplex PCR assay. To provide template for TCR sequencing, every sample had RNA extracted and reverse transcribed into cDNA. First-strand cDNA was synthesized using SuperScript III with a 2:1 mix of oligo-dT and random hexamers. Amplification bias was assessed with a synthetic immune receptor repertoire, and residual bias was removed computationally. The source study handled its data this way. Raw reads were preprocessed for error removal, and CDR3 was defined according to IMGT conventions as running from the conserved cysteine to phenylalanine. To get clonality, Shannon entropy was normalized by log2 of the number of productive unique TCRs and the result was subtracted from 1. Scalp TCRbeta sequences were cross-referenced with sorted blood CD4 and CD8 repertoires so that the CD4 or CD8 identity of scalp clones could be inferred. This is the immuneACCESS table as TCRdb keeps it, with only in-frame sequences that have V and J called. A part of the clones is gone; compared with another copy, unresolved V genes explain less than half, and the rest is unexplained. V and J calls and clone size are copied from that table; D and trimming were computed from the DNA. The sample profile shows tens of thousands of clones; about 40% of them were found once. The leading ten clones occupy roughly 47% of the sample.

CDR1 is given as MRHNA and CDR2 as SNTAGT, both from the germline V gene. CDR3 length: 16 amino acids, cysteine to phenylalanine. Of the read, only the CDR3 DNA is kept; its 48 bases are in frame from base 1. V sheds 3 bases and J sheds 4 bases, leaving 17 bases between their ends. Lesional scalp punch biopsies and peripheral blood were collected from alopecia areata patients. PBMCs were isolated by density centrifugation and stained for CD3, CD4 and CD8, and CD4+ and CD8+ T cells were sorted on a FACSAria. Alopecia areata patients who were not treated were recruited through a multicenter biomarker study. In roughly five patients from the biomarker study, the blood CD8+ T cells went through an additional sort into NKG2D-low and NKG2D-high fractions. Points the paper makes about the study in general: Unlike mouse skin, where gammadelta T cells dominate, normal human skin contains resident alphabeta T cells that get sequenced too, which complicates analysis of the scalp TCR repertoire. Compared with normal scalp, lesional scalp, particularly in alopecia totalis/universalis, had higher clonality and more expanded CD8+ clones, which suggests antigenic drive. Shared TCR sequences between patients were less evident than in mice, which may be partly attributable to HLA diversity in the patient population.

To note about this clone: Which antigen it targets is not known. Per-nucleotide qualities are absent, and no much larger clonotype sits a single base away.

The chain joins TRBV6-4 to TRBJ2-3; TRBD2 might be the D gene, on 6 matching bases. The specimen was NKG2D-low CD8+ T cells sorted from blood. The cell subset or site label, read with the paper, signifies: sorted CD8+ NKG2D-low blood T cells. The receptor was isolated from a human donor with alopecia areata. Here the CDR3 is given as CASSEGNGGSADTQYF. The bases read TGTGCCAGCAGTGAAGGGAACGGAGGGTCTGCAGATACGCAGTATTTT.